This T cell receptor beta chain emerged from a study of beta chain features in type 1 diabetes. Findings and limits, study-wide: All four CD4+ subsets from Type 1 diabetes patients carried moderately but significantly shorter TCRB CDR3s. Lower insertion and higher deletion counts appeared at VDJ junctions in type 1 diabetes patients.

Trimming at V came to 5 bases and at J to 3 bases, leaving 22 bases not matched to a gene. Germline CDR1 and CDR2: LGHNA and YNFKEQ. This CDR3 is 19 amino acids long. This clone was observed a handful of times. Its antigen is undetermined. Every isolated RNA sample was fully reverse transcribed, so sequencing captured expressed TCRB transcripts. Several million reads on average were seen across naive, central memory and regulatory T cell samples. The repertoire was sequenced with immunoSEQ multiplex PCR; TCRdb's copy has only in-frame clones and lacks some. The table has 130,000 or so clones, around 9% seen once.

The sequence came from a man aged 25 to 40 with type 1 diabetes. The chain carries TRBV4-2 and TRBJ2-7; 7 bases match TRBD2. Sample: central memory CD4+ T cells from blood. CDR3 residues: CASSSWVGAGVLGGYEQYF. CDR3 coding DNA: TGTGCCAGCAGCTCATGGGTAGGGGCGGGGGTTCTCGGAGGCTACGAGCAGTACTTC.